This T cell receptor beta chain appears in the sequencing data of a study of human T cells and chemical hapten exposure. Study summary: Patients additionally received therapeutic doses of diphenylcyclopropenone on the scalp once a week, and this continued throughout the roughly 25-week study. Alopecia areata, totalis and universalis patients, mostly female, were included. Study results and limitations: There were significantly more large CDR3 similarity clusters among expanded TCRs than among controls. Patch test scores rose with PT1 expanded TCR counts, a positive correlation.

Germline values: CDR1 SGHTA, CDR2 FQGNSA. Trimming cost V 5 bases and J 6 bases, with 19 bases left between them. The CDR3 contains 15 residues. Specified time point: pre-sensitization, week 0. Documented treatment: therapeutic diphenylcyclopropenone sensitization with weekly scalp DPC. TCRdb called the RACE reads again in MiXCR, with one record for every CDR3 protein. The sample has under 70,000 distinct CDR3 sequences; 11% are singletons. With respect to this clonotype: Its antigen remains unknown.

The source of this sequence is a woman between 40 and 50 years old with alopecia areata. Some clones in this sample may be carry-over from other donors' samples. The chain carries TRBV7-2 and TRBJ1-1; the D is unclear. Here the sequenced sample was whole blood, taken in connection with sensitization to the hapten diphenylcyclopropenone (DPC). The CDR3: CASSRSGRYTSEAFF. The CDR3 DNA sequence: TGTGCCAGCAGCCGGAGCGGGCGATACACCTCTGAAGCTTTCTTT.